This T cell receptor (beta chain) was identified in a study of identical twins. The CDR3 has 14 amino acids. Trimming pared 5 bases from V and 3 bases from J, leaving 10 bases between. Germline assignment: CDR1 SGHTA and CDR2 FQGNSA. TCRdb reprocessed the 5' RACE reads with MiXCR, giving one entry per CDR3 protein. This table holds 500,000 or so distinct CDR3 sequences, about 20% found once. These data also formed part of another study, on T cells expressing NK-cell markers. That source adds: Seven donors tested HCMV-seropositive and one tested seronegative among the eight sequenced.

Sequenced: CD4+ T cells sorted from blood. This receptor was taken from a woman aged 18-35 years in good health. V is TRBV7-2 and J is TRBJ2-2; unclear D gene. The CDR3 bases are TGTGCCAGCAGCATGACTGCCTACACCGGGGAGCTGTTTTTT. Translation: CASSMTAYTGELFF.